These 27 T cell receptor beta chains were all obtained from the same sample, sequenced in a study of cytomegalovirus exposure and HLA in healthy donors. The study ran its PCR with 60 Vbeta and 13 Jbeta primers. Measured with immunoSEQ multiplex PCR; TCRdb has only the in-frame clones, and not every one. This sample has over 150,000 clones, with 75% to 90% found just once. The specimen sequenced was PBMCs. The receptor set was obtained from a man younger than 45 in good health and CMV-seronegative.

CDR3: CASSPEGGEAPRNGYTF. CDR3 coding DNA: TGTGCCAGCAGCCCAGAAGGTGGGGAGGCCCCGAGGAATGGCTACACCTTC. This rearrangement joins TRBV13 to TRBJ1-2; D is unclear. CDR3 length: 17 residues. V was shortened by 5 bases and J by 6 bases, with 25 bases between the two germline ends. Germline lookup yields CDR1 PRHDT and CDR2 FYEKMQ (reference sequence).

V and J are TRBV5-1 and TRBJ2-3; 10 bases map to TRBD2. This CDR3 has 15 residues. The J segment lost 3 bases and the V segment lost 4 bases, leaving 5 bases of the junction unmatched. Germline CDR1 reads SGHRS; CDR2 reads YFSETQ. The CDR3 sequence is CASSPSGRGTDTQYF. DNA for the CDR3: TGCGCCAGCAGCCCTAGCGGGAGAGGGACAGATACGCAGTATTTT. Complete variable domain (other parts from reference TRBV5-1 and TRBJ2-3): KAGVTQTPRYLIKTRGQQVTLSCSPISGHRSVSWYQQTPGQGLQFLFEYFSETQRNKGNFPGRFSGRQFSNSRSEMNVSTLELGDSALYLCASSPSGRGTDTQYFGPGTRLTVL.

J is TRBJ2-7 and V is TRBV9, with TRBD1 as a possible D gene (6 bases). The CDR3 has 13 residues. Trimming took off 3 bases at V and 4 bases at J, with 11 bases between the two ends. CDR1 is SGDLS and CDR2 is YYNGEE in the germline V gene. The CDR3 DNA reads TGTGCCAGCAGCGCCGGGACACTTTACGAGCAGTACTTC. It specifies CASSAGTLYEQYF.

The chain is built from TRBV6-5 and TRBJ2-5; a weak D match, TRBD1 (5 bases). The DNA end is a closer match to TRBJ2-7, so the J assignment may be wrong. The germline V gene encodes CDR1 MNHEY and CDR2 SVGAGI. This CDR3 is 14 amino acids long. Written as DNA, the CDR3 is TGTGCCAGCAGTTACTCGGACACCTCCTACGAGCAGTACTTC. It is translated as CASSYSDTSYEQYF.

The rearrangement uses TRBV6-1 and TRBJ2-3; D is ambiguous. Per the germline V gene, CDR1 is MNHNS and CDR2 is SASEGT. With 0 bases removed from V and 7 bases from J, the gap between germline ends came to 11 bases. This CDR3 is built from 14 residues. In DNA, the CDR3 is TGTGCCAGCAGTGAAGCACACCTACTATATACGCAGTATTTT. It encodes CASSEAHLLYTQYF.

The CDR3 DNA sequence: TGTGCCAGTGGGAGCGCCGGGACAGGTTATGGCTACACCTTC. Protein: CASGSAGTGYGYTF. V and J are TRBV19 and TRBJ1-2; TRBD1 matches 8 bases. Germline CDR1 LNHDA, CDR2 SQIVND (reference sequence). The CDR3 contains 14 residues. V lost 8 bases to trimming and J lost 5 bases; unmatched junction nucleotides: 10.

The chain recombines TRBV6-4 with TRBJ1-2; D perhaps matches TRBD1 (6 bases). The CDR3 is 14 amino acids. Germline lookup yields CDR1 MRHNA and CDR2 SNTAGT. Trimming removed 9 bases from V and 5 bases from J, with 19 bases in between. The CDR3 DNA reads as TGTGCCAGGGGGGACAAGGACCTTATTTATGGCTACACCTTC. As protein: CARGDKDLIYGYTF.

The chain combines TRBV19 with TRBJ2-3, with 9 positions matching TRBD1. The CDR3 is made up of 16 amino acids. With V trimmed by 6 bases and J by 6 bases, 13 bases remained unmatched. Germline V CDR1 and CDR2: LNHDA, SQIVND (reference sequence). The CDR3 DNA reads TGTGCCAGTAGGAACACAGGGGGCGTCTTTGGGGATACGCAGTATTTT. It is translated as CASRNTGGVFGDTQYF. Full variable domain (missing parts from reference TRBV19 and TRBJ2-3): DGGITQSPKYLFRKEGQNVTLSCEQNLNHDAMYWYRQDPGQGLRLIYYSQIVNDFQKGDIAEGYSVSREKKESFPLTVTSAQKNPTAFYLCASRNTGGVFGDTQYFGPGTRLTVL.

In regard to this clone: One end of the junction varies from germline; a read error may be responsible. This rearrangement joins TRBV27 to TRBJ2-1; 11 bases align to TRBD1. Germline V CDR1 and CDR2: MNHEY, SMNVEV (reference sequence). This CDR3 has 15 amino acids. CDR3: CASSTRTGGQAPGVF. Here the CDR3 DNA reads TGTGCCAGCAGCACCCGGACAGGGGGCCAGGCTCCAGGGGTCTTC.

The chain is built from TRBV9 and TRBJ1-1; 10 bases line up with TRBD1. CDR3 size: 17 residues. J gave up 1 base and V 4 bases, and 10 bases lay outside the gene matches. Germline V gene lookup returns CDR1 SGDLS and CDR2 YYNGEE. CDR3 nucleotides: TGTGCCAGCAGCTCTGACCCAGGGACAGGGGAGAACACTGAAGCTTTCTTT. It encodes CASSSDPGTGENTEAFF. Full variable domain (outside the CDR3, taken from reference TRBV9 and TRBJ1-1): DSGVTQTPKHLITATGQRVTLRCSPRSGDLSVYWYQQSLDQGLQFLIQYYNGEERAKGNILERFSAQQFPDLHSELNLSSLELGDSALYFCASSSDPGTGENTEAFFGQGTRLTVV.

This CDR3 is CAGFGRGWRGNTIYF. The DNA for the CDR3 is TGTGCCGGGTTCGGCCGGGGGTGGAGAGGAAACACCATATATTTT. The chain couples TRBV30 to TRBJ1-3; tentatively, D is TRBD1 (5 bases). The CDR3 extends over 15 amino acids. The germline CDR1 and CDR2 sequences are GTSNPN and SVGIG (reference sequence). The ends were cut back, 8 bases at V and 4 bases at J, with 21 bases in the middle.

This clone was picked up one time. V is TRBV5-1 and J is TRBJ2-7; possible D gene TRBD2, 6 bases. CDR1 SGHRS and CDR2 YFSETQ come from the germline V gene. This CDR3 spans 13 amino acids. The ends were cut back, 10 bases at V and 0 bases at J, with 14 bases in the middle. The CDR3 DNA reads as TGCGCCCCCCCATCGCGGGACTCCTACGAGCAGTACTTC. Protein sequence: CAPPSRDSYEQYF.

The chain uses TRBV6-5 and TRBJ1-3; TRBD1 matches 9 bases. The length of the CDR3 is 15 residues. Trimming cost V 5 bases and J 5 bases; bases outside gene matches: 7. Germline V gene sequence: CDR1 MNHEY, CDR2 SVGAGI. The CDR3 protein is CASSKGTGPRNTIYF. The CDR3 region has the DNA TGTGCCAGCAGTAAGGGGACAGGGCCACGAAACACCATATATTTT.

The V call is TRBV13, the J call TRBJ2-2; D not certain. Per germline, CDR1 PRHDT and CDR2 FYEKMQ (reference sequence). V lost 5 bases, J lost 4 bases, and 8 bases lay in between. The CDR3 has 13 residues. The chain's CDR3 is CASSPRVTGELFF. For the CDR3, the DNA is TGTGCCAGCAGCCCCCGGGTCACCGGGGAGCTGTTTTTT.

This chain uses TRBV9 with TRBJ2-5; 8 positions agree with TRBD2. Germline CDR1 SGDLS, CDR2 YYNGEE. Trimming cost V 0 bases and J 4 bases; bases outside gene matches: 5. There are 15 residues in the CDR3. Here the CDR3 DNA reads TGTGCCAGCAGCGTAGAAGCGGGGGCTATAGAGACCCAGTACTTC. It specifies CASSVEAGAIETQYF.

This clone was seen just once. The CDR3, as DNA: TGTGCCAGCAGTTTCACAGGGACGGATGAAAAACTGTTTTTT. This sequence encodes CASSFTGTDEKLFF. V and J are TRBV28 and TRBJ1-4; the D gene is possibly TRBD1 (6 bases). Germline CDR1 MDHEN, CDR2 SYDVKM. Trimming stripped 3 bases from V and 6 bases from J, with 11 bases between. The CDR3 spans 14 residues.

This clone was seen once. V is TRBV9 and J is TRBJ1-1; no definite D call. The germline gives CDR1 SGDLS, CDR2 YYNGEE. Trimming cost V 3 bases and J 3 bases, with 18 bases left between them. The CDR3 extends over 16 amino acids. The CDR3 bases are TGTGCCAGCAGCGCAAGCGTTGGGAGAGAGGACACTGAAGCTTTCTTT. Its translation: CASSASVGREDTEAFF.

CDR3 protein: CATSVGAPGTLKETQYF. CDR3 coding DNA: TGTGCCACCTCAGTGGGGGCTCCCGGCACCTTGAAAGAGACCCAGTACTTC. V is TRBV27 and J is TRBJ2-5, with D possibly matching TRBD1 (6 bases). Germline assignment: CDR1 MNHEY and CDR2 SMNVEV (reference sequence). The CDR3 contains 17 residues. V lost 10 bases to trimming and J lost 3 bases, with 27 bases between them.

The chain carries TRBV28 and TRBJ1-5; 7 bases are shared with TRBD1. The CDR3 consists of 14 residues. In germline, CDR1 is MDHEN, CDR2 SYDVKM. J was trimmed by 7 bases and V by 4 bases; bases with no gene match: 7. CDR3 region: CASSSLTGYQPQHF. DNA for the CDR3: TGTGCCAGCAGTTCCTTGACAGGGTACCAGCCCCAGCATTTT.

This chain links TRBV6-5 with TRBJ2-1, with TRBD2 matching over 8 bases. V was clipped by 10 bases and J by 4 bases; unmatched bases: 12. CDR1 MNHEY and CDR2 SVGAGI come from the germline V gene. CDR3 size: 15 residues. The CDR3 spells CATRFIAGPYNEQFF. The CDR3, as DNA: TGTGCCACCCGTTTTATAGCGGGACCTTACAATGAGCAGTTCTTC.

The CDR3 DNA follows: TGTGCCGGGGGTGCGGGGGGGCCTTCTGAGCAGTTCTTC. Its translation: CAGGAGGPSEQFF. The chain links TRBV19 to TRBJ2-1, with 9 bases lining up with TRBD2. The CDR3 loop spans 13 amino acids. V gave up 11 bases and J gave up 9 bases; unmatched junction bases: 11. Germline V gene data show CDR1 as LNHDA and CDR2 as SQIVND (reference sequence).

This clone is a singleton in its sample. V usage is TRBV2 and J usage is TRBJ1-1, with D perhaps TRBD1 (5 bases). The CDR3 has 13 residues. Germline assignment: CDR1 SNHLY and CDR2 FYNNEI. V was trimmed by 9 bases and J by 3 bases, leaving 14 bases between them. Written as DNA, the CDR3 is TGTGCCAGTAGTAGGGGTGGGGACACTGAAGCTTTCTTT. Amino acid sequence: CASSRGGDTEAFF.

V is TRBV30 and J is TRBJ1-5; D not certain. CDR3 length: 13 residues. Between the trimmed V and J ends, which lost 3 bases and 4 bases, there was a span of 10 bases. Germline loops: CDR1 GTSNPN, CDR2 SVGIG (reference sequence). CDR3 nucleotides: TGTGCCTGGAGCCCCGACATTAATCAGCCCCAGCATTTT. Amino acid sequence: CAWSPDINQPQHF.

V is TRBV7-9 and J is TRBJ2-7; 7 nucleotides match TRBD1. Germline loops: CDR1 SEHNR, CDR2 FQNEAQ (reference sequence). The V segment lost 3 bases and the J segment 2 bases; nucleotides outside the gene matches: 4. This CDR3 spans 14 amino acids. In DNA form, the CDR3 reads TGTGCCAGCAGCTTTAGGGACAGTCCCTACGAGCAGTACTTC. This translates into CASSFRDSPYEQYF.

The chain is built from TRBV10-2 and TRBJ2-7, with TRBD2 matching 11 bases. This CDR3 has 13 residues. V dropped 2 bases and J dropped 12; count of bases not matched to a gene: 6. Germline V gene data show CDR1 as WSHSY and CDR2 as SAAADI. CDR3 in amino acids: CASSERLAGPRYF. CDR3 sequence (DNA): TGCGCCAGCAGTGAGAGACTAGCGGGACCGCGGTACTTC.

The chain links TRBV7-2 to TRBJ2-7, with D unclear. The CDR3 totals 17 residues. Germline values: CDR1 SGHTA, CDR2 FQGNSA. V was clipped by 1 base and J by 2 bases, with 18 bases between them. The CDR3 region has the DNA TGTGCCAGCAGCTTAGATTCCCTCTCCAGGCCGACCTACGAGCAGTACTTC. Translating it yields CASSLDSLSRPTYEQYF. Supplemented by reference TRBV7-2 and TRBJ2-7, the full variable domain reads GAGVSQSPSNKVTEKGKDVELRCDPISGHTALYWYRQSLGQGLEFLIYFQGNSAPDKSGLPSDRFSAERTGGSVSTLTIQRTQQEDSAVYLCASSLDSLSRPTYEQYFGPGTRLTVT.

V is TRBV29-1 and J is TRBJ2-5; TRBD1 matches at 10 bases. Germline CDR1 is SQVTM and CDR2 is ANQGSEA. The CDR3 has 12 amino acids. J was trimmed by 2 bases and V by 7 bases; bases with no gene match: 1. The CDR3 coding sequence is TGCAGCGCGGACAGGGGGCAAGAGACCCAGTACTTC. Translated, it gives CSADRGQETQYF.